A selection of T cell receptor beta chains follows, all from one sample in a study of control samples from healthy donors and cancer patients. Libraries were prepared by immunoSEQ multiplex PCR; TCRdb keeps only in-frame clonotypes and omits some of them. The sample has about 55,000 clones; nearly 90% are singletons. The specimen was blood. The receptors were gathered from a man between 50 and 59 years old in good health. The CDR3 runs from the conserved cysteine through the conserved F or W. A D gene is named only where the DNA matches it firmly. The size entry is marked missing in some rows and otherwise reads once, few, many or a size class.

clone_size,d_call,v_call,j_call,cdr3_nt,cdr3_aa
.,.,TRBV4-3,TRBJ1-1,TGCGCCAGCAGCCAAGAGGGGTTATTGAACACTGAAGCTTTCTTT,CASSQEGLLNTEAFF
.,.,TRBV6-6,TRBJ1-3,TGTGCCAGCAGTCGGTCAGGGGTGATAGTGGACACCATATATTTT,CASSRSGVIVDTIYF
once,TRBD1,TRBV7-8,TRBJ1-1,TGTGCCAGCAGCTTAGAAGGGGGCGCGTCTGAAGCTTTCTTT,CASSLEGGASEAFF
.,TRBD2,TRBV24-1,TRBJ2-1,TGTGCCACCAGTGATTTAGTCTGGACTAGCGGGAGAGGTCGCCAGTTCTTC,CATSDLVWTSGRGRQFF
.,.,TRBV6-5,TRBJ2-3,TGTGCCAGCAGGAGCGGGACAGCCCGAGATACGCAGTATTTT,CASRSGTARDTQYF
.,.,TRBV10-3,TRBJ1-1,TGTGCCATCGGCGAAGTTGGGGGCACTGAAGCTTTCTTT,CAIGEVGGTEAFF
.,.,TRBV12-3/TRBV12-4,TRBJ1-5,TGTGCCAGCAGTCAGGGCCGCAATCAGCCCCAGCATTTT,CASSQGRNQPQHF
.,.,TRBV28,TRBJ2-7,TGTGCCAGCAGCTGGGAGAACCACTACGAGCAGTACTTC,CASSWENHYEQYF
.,TRBD2,TRBV11-3,TRBJ2-2,TGTGCCAGCAGCTTAGGTTCCTCGGCGGGAGAGAACACCGGGGAGCTGTTTTTT,CASSLGSSAGENTGELFF
.,TRBD1,TRBV28,TRBJ1-6,TGTGCCAGCAGCCTTGGACAGGGTAATTCACCCCTCCACTTT,CASSLGQGNSPLHF
.,.,TRBV30,TRBJ1-1,TGTGCCTGGAGTATCCAGGCGAACACTGAAGCTTTCTTT,CAWSIQANTEAFF
.,.,TRBV19,TRBJ2-2,TGTGCCAGCCAGCACAGGGACACCGGGGAGCTGTTTTTT,CASQHRDTGELFF
few,.,TRBV7-2,TRBJ2-2,TGTGCCAGCAGCTTAGTGACTATCCAGACCGGGGAGCTGTTTTTT,CASSLVTIQTGELFF
.,.,TRBV9,TRBJ1-5,TGTGCCAGCAGCGTAGGGGGAATCGGGCAGCCCCAGCATTTT,CASSVGGIGQPQHF
few,TRBD2,TRBV28,TRBJ2-7,TGTGCCAGCAGGACCGGGACTAGCGGTCTCGAGCAGTACTTC,CASRTGTSGLEQYF
.,TRBD2,TRBV19,TRBJ2-5,TGTGCCAGTAGTATAAGGCTAGCGGGAGGAGGTGAGACCCAGTACTTC,CASSIRLAGGGETQYF
.,.,TRBV7-2,TRBJ1-5,TGTGCCAGCAGCTCCTGGGCTAATCAGCCCCAGCATTTT,CASSSWANQPQHF
.,.,TRBV20-1,TRBJ2-5,TGCAGTTCCCGGGGGGAGACCCAGTACTTC,CSSRGETQYF
.,TRBD2,TRBV4-1,TRBJ2-4,TGCGCCAGCAGCCAAGAAGGACTAGCAACCAAAAACATTCAGTACTTC,CASSQEGLATKNIQYF
.,.,TRBV6-2/TRBV6-3,TRBJ1-5,TGTGCCAGCAGTTATTATATGAGTCCTTCAAGCAATCAGCCCCAGCATTTT,CASSYYMSPSSNQPQHF
.,.,TRBV11-3,TRBJ1-5,TGTGCCAGCAGCTTAGAGAAAGATCAGCCCCAGCATTTT,CASSLEKDQPQHF
few,TRBD1,TRBV5-1,TRBJ2-7,TGCGCCAGCAGCGGGACAGGGTCGGGCTACGAGCAGTACTTC,CASSGTGSGYEQYF
.,TRBD1,TRBV10-1,TRBJ2-2,TGCGCCAGCAGTGTCGACAGGGAGACCGGGGAGCTGTTTTTT,CASSVDRETGELFF
.,.,TRBV19,TRBJ2-5,TGTGCCAGTAGTGAACAGGGTCAGGAGACCCAGTACTTC,CASSEQGQETQYF
.,TRBD1,TRBV7-6,TRBJ1-4,TGTGCCAGCAGCTTAGTTTACGGGACAGAACAAGAAAAACTGTTTTTT,CASSLVYGTEQEKLFF
.,.,TRBV6-1,TRBJ2-6,TGTGCCAGCAGTGAATGGGCAGGGGGGGCCAACGTCCTGACTTTC,CASSEWAGGANVLTF
.,.,TRBV7-8,TRBJ2-7,TGTGCCAGCAGCTTAGCGGGAGGCAACGAGCAGTACTTC,CASSLAGGNEQYF
.,TRBD1,TRBV12-3/TRBV12-4,TRBJ1-1,TGTGCCAGCAGCCTTCAACAGGGGACTGAAGCTTTCTTT,CASSLQQGTEAFF
.,TRBD1,TRBV7-6,TRBJ2-7,TGTGCCAGCAGCTTAGCAGGGGGCGGCCACGAGCAGTACTTC,CASSLAGGGHEQYF
few,.,TRBV7-3,TRBJ2-7,TGTGCCAGCAGCATAACAGGGATAGTCTCCGAGCAGTACTTC,CASSITGIVSEQYF
.,.,TRBV18,TRBJ1-4,TGTGCCAGCTCTCCGCAGGGAGGCACTAATGAAAAACTGTTTTTT,CASSPQGGTNEKLFF
.,TRBD1,TRBV6-6,TRBJ1-5,TGTGCCAGCAGTCCGTCGACAGGGAGCAATCAGCCCCAGCATTTT,CASSPSTGSNQPQHF
once,.,TRBV7-3,TRBJ2-2,TGTGCCAGCAGCCCACACGGAGGCGAAGTAACCGGGGAGCTGTTTTTT,CASSPHGGEVTGELFF